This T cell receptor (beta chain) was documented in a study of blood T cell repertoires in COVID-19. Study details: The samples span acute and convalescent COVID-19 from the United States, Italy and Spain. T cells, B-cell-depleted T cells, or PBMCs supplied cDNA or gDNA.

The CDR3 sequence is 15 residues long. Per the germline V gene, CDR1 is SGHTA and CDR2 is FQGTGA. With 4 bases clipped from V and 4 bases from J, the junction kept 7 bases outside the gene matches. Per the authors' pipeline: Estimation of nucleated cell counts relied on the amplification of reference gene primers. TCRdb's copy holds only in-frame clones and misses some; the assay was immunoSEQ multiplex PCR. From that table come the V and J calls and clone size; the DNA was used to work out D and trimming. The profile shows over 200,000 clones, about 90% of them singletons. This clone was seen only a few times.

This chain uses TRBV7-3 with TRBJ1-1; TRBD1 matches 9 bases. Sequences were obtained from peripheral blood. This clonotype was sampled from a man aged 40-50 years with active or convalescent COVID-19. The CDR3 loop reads CASSSPGQGPTEAFF. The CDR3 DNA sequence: TGTGCCAGCAGCTCCCCGGGACAGGGTCCCACTGAAGCTTTCTTT.